This T cell receptor (beta chain) originates from a study of OX40 agonist ivuxolimab in advanced cancers. About the research overall: The mean age was approximately 60 years, ranging from about 20 to 79, with about 87% of participants male. The study's findings and limits: Partial responders at 0.1-3.0 mg/kg showed near-lowest clonal expansion. At 0.1 to 3.0 mg/kg and by week 6, CD4+ and CD8+ T cells in the blood had expanded clonally.

The ends lost 2 bases at V and 0 bases at J; junction bases unmatched: 7. This CDR3 contains 16 residues. From germline, CDR1 is SGHTA and CDR2 FQGNSA. Assay used: immunoSEQ multiplex PCR; TCRdb lists only in-frame clones, some missing. The table lists tens of thousands of clones, roughly 86% of them singletons. This clone has a single count. What it recognizes is unknown. The clonotype comes from an adult with an advanced solid tumor such as melanoma, head and neck, liver or kidney cancer. Here the sequenced sample was CD4+ or CD8+ T cells sorted from blood, taken in a trial of the OX40 agonist ivuxolimab. The V call is TRBV7-2, the J call TRBJ2-7, with 7 bases identical to TRBD1. For the CDR3, the DNA is TGTGCCAGCAGCTTATCCGCAGGGGGAAGCTCCTACGAGCAGTACTTC. Translation: CASSLSAGGSSYEQYF.